Listed here are 19 T cell receptor beta chains from one sample, sequenced in a study of OX40 agonist ivuxolimab in advanced cancers. The protocol was immunoSEQ multiplex PCR, while the TCRdb copy is restricted to in-frame clones and leaves out a portion. The sample has 75,000 to 100,000 clones, about 91% seen once. The sequencing used CD4+ or CD8+ T cells sorted from blood, collected in a trial of the OX40 agonist ivuxolimab. Every receptor here comes from an adult with an advanced solid tumor such as melanoma, head and neck, liver or kidney cancer.

In this sample, this clone turned up a few times. The V call is TRBV19, the J call TRBJ1-5; TRBD1 aligns across 7 bases. The CDR3 sequence is 15 residues long. Germline V lookup: CDR1 LNHDA, CDR2 SQIVND (reference sequence). J gave up 4 bases and V 6 bases, and 9 bases lay outside the gene matches. CDR3 protein: CASSEGDRRNQPQHF. CDR3 nucleotides: TGTGCCAGTAGCGAGGGGGACAGACGAAATCAGCCCCAGCATTTT. Looking up the rest from reference TRBV19 and TRBJ1-5 gives the full variable domain: DGGITQSPKYLFRKEGQNVTLSCEQNLNHDAMYWYRQDPGQGLRLIYYSQIVNDFQKGDIAEGYSVSREKKESFPLTVTSAQKNPTAFYLCASSEGDRRNQPQHFGDGTRLSIL.

This clone has only one observation. The chain has TRBV7-2 and TRBJ2-1; 15 bases map to TRBD2. Per the germline V gene, CDR1 is SGHTA and CDR2 is FQGNSA. With 4 bases clipped from V and 2 bases from J, the junction kept 3 bases outside the gene matches. This CDR3 comprises 17 residues. CDR3 amino acids: CASSSGLAGGPYNEQFF. The DNA for the CDR3 is TGTGCCAGCAGCTCTGGACTAGCGGGAGGGCCCTACAATGAGCAGTTCTTC.

J is TRBJ2-1 and V is TRBV5-6; D is uncertain. This CDR3 has 13 residues. Trimming cost V 4 bases and J 15 bases, with 20 bases left between them. From germline, CDR1 is SGHDT and CDR2 YYEEEE. CDR3 in amino acids: CASSLDLEVSLFF. CDR3 DNA: TGTGCCAGCAGCCTAGACCTGGAAGTCAGTTTGTTCTTC.

The gene calls are TRBV11-1 and TRBJ1-1; D is ambiguous. Germline V gives CDR1 SGHAT, CDR2 FQDESV (reference sequence). The CDR3 loop spans 14 amino acids. Trimming took off 5 bases at V and 1 base at J, with 11 bases between the two ends. The CDR3 protein is CASSLTPRNTEAFF. The CDR3 DNA follows: TGTGCCAGCAGCCTAACCCCGAGGAACACTGAAGCTTTCTTT.

V and J are TRBV7-9 and TRBJ2-2; D not certain. The V gene's germline CDR1 is SEHNR and CDR2 FQNEAQ (reference sequence). Trimming removed 3 bases at V and 5 bases at J, with 10 bases between. The length of the CDR3 is 14 residues. CDR3 protein: CASSFPGPTGELFF. In DNA form, the CDR3 reads TGTGCCAGCAGCTTCCCCGGGCCAACCGGGGAGCTGTTTTTT.

This sequence joins TRBV28 and TRBJ2-7; a weak D match, TRBD1 (6 bases). Germline lookup yields CDR1 MDHEN and CDR2 SYDVKM. CDR3 size: 15 residues. The germline V and J ends were trimmed by 5 bases and 3 bases, with 17 bases remaining between them. CDR3 coding DNA: TGTGCCAGCAGTAAAGCAGGGGTGCTGAGCTACGAGCAGTACTTC. Protein sequence: CASSKAGVLSYEQYF.

V and J are TRBV5-6 and TRBJ2-7; D unclear. CDR3 length equals 13 residues. Germline V CDR1 and CDR2: SGHDT, YYEEEE. V was shortened by 0 bases and J by 2 bases, with 6 bases between the two germline ends. The CDR3 coding sequence is TGTGCCAGCAGCTTGGGCGGACCCTACGAGCAGTACTTC. It translates to CASSLGGPYEQYF.

This rearrangement joins TRBV15 to TRBJ2-5; 8 bases match TRBD1. After removal of 2 bases from V and 4 bases from J, the junction contained 3 bases not matched to a gene. The CDR3 spans 14 residues. The germline CDR1 and CDR2 sequences are LNHNV and YYDKDF (reference sequence). CDR3 in amino acids: CATSRWGQAETQYF. For the CDR3, the DNA is TGTGCCACCAGCAGATGGGGACAGGCAGAGACCCAGTACTTC.

CDR3 nucleotides: TGTGCCAGCAGCTTGGTGGGCTCGATCGGGCAGTACTTC. Translation: CASSLVGSIGQYF. The chain couples TRBV5-4 to TRBJ2-7; D unresolved. Trimming took 0 bases from V and 9 from J, leaving 13 bases between them. The CDR3 spans 13 residues. Germline V gene lookup returns CDR1 SGHNT and CDR2 YYREEE (reference sequence).

This chain joins TRBV7-6 and TRBJ1-3; 7 bases are a match to TRBD1. V lost 5 bases and J lost 0; bases outside the gene matches: 10. Looked up from germline, CDR1 is SGHVS and CDR2 is FNYEAQ. The CDR3 runs to 17 residues. CDR3 sequence: CASSRSPQGYSGNTIYF. The CDR3 region has the DNA TGTGCCAGCAGCCGATCCCCACAGGGGTACTCTGGAAACACCATATATTTT.

J is TRBJ2-1 and V is TRBV18, with 8 bases matching TRBD2. V gave up 3 bases and J gave up 4 bases; unmatched junction bases: 11. The CDR3 consists of 17 residues. The germline V gene has CDR1 KGHSH and CDR2 LQKENI. CDR3 bases: TGTGCCAGCTCACCCACGACGACGGGAGGGCCTTACAATGAGCAGTTCTTC. Amino acids: CASSPTTTGGPYNEQFF. The full variable domain, rest sourced from reference TRBV18 and TRBJ2-1, is NAGVMQNPRHLVRRRGQEARLRCSPMKGHSHVYWYRQLPEEGLKFMVYLQKENIIDESGMPKERFSAEFPKEGPSILRIQQVVRGDSAAYFCASSPTTTGGPYNEQFFGPGTRLTVL.

V is TRBV29-1 and J is TRBJ2-3; D remains unclear. The CDR3 covers 13 residues. V lost 8 bases to trimming and J lost 1 base, with 13 bases between them. Per the germline V gene, CDR1 is SQVTM and CDR2 is ANQGSEA. The CDR3, as DNA: TGCAGCCCCCAATCCCTGGGCACAGATACGCAGTATTTT. Encoded protein: CSPQSLGTDTQYF.

The rearrangement links TRBV19 to TRBJ1-5; TRBD1 matches 12 bases. Germline CDR1 is LNHDA and CDR2 is SQIVND (reference sequence). This CDR3 spans 16 amino acids. The J segment lost 6 bases and the V segment lost 5 bases, leaving 8 bases of the junction unmatched. CDR3: CASSASGTGGIQPQHF. In nucleotides, the CDR3 is TGTGCCAGTAGTGCCTCCGGGACAGGGGGCATTCAGCCCCAGCATTTT.

The CDR3 coding sequence is TGTGCCAGCAGTGAACTTGGGGCCCCGGGAGGCCAGCCCCAGCATTTT. As protein: CASSELGAPGGQPQHF. The chain recombines TRBV2 with TRBJ1-5; D is perhaps TRBD1 (5 bases). Trimming left V 2 bases short and J 7 bases short, with 18 bases between. CDR1 SNHLY and CDR2 FYNNEI come from the germline V gene. The CDR3 runs 16 residues. Drawing the rest from reference TRBV2 and TRBJ1-5, the complete variable domain is EPEVTQTPSHQVTQMGQEVILRCVPISNHLYFYWYRQILGQKVEFLVSFYNNEISEKSEIFDDQFSVERPDGSNFTLKIRSTKLEDSAMYFCASSELGAPGGQPQHFGDGTRLSIL.

This sequence joins TRBV18 and TRBJ2-7; possible D gene TRBD2, 6 bases. Trimming removed 6 bases from V and 6 bases from J, with 18 bases in between. The CDR3 has 14 amino acids. Germline V gene data show CDR1 as KGHSH and CDR2 as LQKENI. The CDR3 reads CASSLTSSSGEQYF. CDR3 nucleotide sequence: TGTGCCAGCTCCCTCACTAGCTCTTCGGGCGAGCAGTACTTC.

The chain carries TRBV6-6 and TRBJ2-7; the match to TRBD2 covers 7 bases. This CDR3 has 13 amino acids. Germline CDR1 MNHNY, CDR2 SVGAGI (reference sequence). After removal of 5 bases from V and 7 bases from J, the junction contained 8 bases not matched to a gene. The CDR3 coding sequence is TGTGCCAGCAGTCAAATGGGGGGGACGGAGCAGTACTTC. Its translation is CASSQMGGTEQYF.

The chain employs TRBV5-1 and TRBJ2-1; no firm D call. CDR1 SGHRS and CDR2 YFSETQ come from the germline V gene. Trimming removed 4 bases from V and 0 bases from J, with 17 bases in between. The CDR3 contains 17 residues. The CDR3 DNA sequence: TGCGCCAGCAGCCCCACCCCCCTTCGGAGCTCCTACAATGAGCAGTTCTTC. This translates into CASSPTPLRSSYNEQFF.

The chain links TRBV6-6 to TRBJ2-5; the D gene is possibly TRBD1 (5 bases). Trimming removed 5 bases from V and 5 bases from J, with 12 bases in between. This CDR3 spans 13 amino acids. Germline CDR1 is MNHNY and CDR2 is SVGAGI (reference sequence). CDR3 amino acids: CASSIRDWETQYF. The CDR3 region has the DNA TGTGCCAGCAGTATCAGGGATTGGGAGACCCAGTACTTC.

The chain couples TRBV27 to TRBJ2-7; D call uncertain. The length of the CDR3 is 14 residues. Germline CDR1 MNHEY, CDR2 SMNVEV (reference sequence). V was trimmed by 3 bases and J by 1 base, leaving 10 bases between them. CDR3 residues: CASSFRKESYEQYF. CDR3 sequence (DNA): TGTGCCAGCAGTTTTAGGAAGGAATCCTACGAGCAGTACTTC.